The clone carrying this T cell receptor (beta chain) has only a few counts. Its antigen is unidentified. Different DNA sequences within this sample yield the same CDR3. This entry comes from a study of beta chain features in type 1 diabetes. Notes on the study in general: It was possible that PCR favored shorter templates, equally so in patients and controls. It was not settled here whether HLA type affects TCRB rearrangement.

Since all of the isolated RNA was reverse transcribed, expressed TCRB transcripts were what got sequenced. The table came from immunoSEQ multiplex PCR; TCRdb's copy has only in-frame clones and leaves some out. Among some 300,000 clones listed, under 8.5% were seen once. Germline CDR1 reads SEHNR; CDR2 reads FQNEAQ (reference sequence). V lost 6 bases and J 2 bases, leaving 13 bases between the germline ends. CDR3 length equals 14 residues. The TCR comes from a woman between 18 and 30 years old in good health. Sequenced input: central memory CD4+ T cells from blood. This chain joins TRBV7-9 and TRBJ1-2; no reliable D call. The CDR3 sequence: CASSPGGSNYGYTF. Written as DNA, the CDR3 is TGTGCCAGCAGTCCCGGCGGCTCAAACTATGGCTACACCTTC.